This TCR beta chain was captured in a study of blood T cell repertoires in COVID-19. Participants came from some 23 US areas, aged roughly 18 to 100 years. Some clones are missing from TCRdb's copy, which holds only in-frame ones; the method was immunoSEQ multiplex PCR. The sample holds 200,000 to 250,000 clones, approximately 89% seen once. This CDR3 comprises 13 residues. The source of this sequence is a woman aged 25 to 39 who had been exposed to COVID-19. The chain uses TRBV21-1 and TRBJ1-6. TRBV21-1 counts as a pseudogene. The specimen sequenced was PBMCs or T cells enriched from blood (not recorded which). CDR3 in DNA: TGTGCCAGCAGCCGATCCTCTCGGTCACCCCTCCACTTT. Amino acids: CASSRSSRSPLHF.